This TCR beta chain originates from a study of blood T cells in healthy people across ages. The CDR3 runs to 15 residues. V lost 6 bases and J lost 11; bases outside the gene matches: 17. The germline CDR1 and CDR2 sequences are MNHEY and SVGEGT. The authors ran a second PCR of 7 to 11 cycles using a sample-barcoded 5' primer and a J-beta primer mix. Each cDNA molecule was tagged by a template-switch adaptor with 12 random nucleotides. Each sample yielded at least 3 million CDR3-containing paired-end reads. TCRdb itself ran the 5' RACE reads through MiXCR, one entry per CDR3 protein. The data show some 640,000 distinct CDR3 sequences, 45% to 50% seen once. The donors, healthy Caucasians from Russia, were aged about 6 to 100.

What was sequenced was blood. The sequence derives from an older woman in good health. The chain uses TRBV6-2 or TRBV6-3 and TRBJ2-5, with 8 bases that match TRBD2. The CDR3 here is CASRLTSGFWVEQYF. The CDR3 DNA sequence: TGTGCCAGCAGGCTCACTAGCGGATTTTGGGTAGAGCAGTACTTC.